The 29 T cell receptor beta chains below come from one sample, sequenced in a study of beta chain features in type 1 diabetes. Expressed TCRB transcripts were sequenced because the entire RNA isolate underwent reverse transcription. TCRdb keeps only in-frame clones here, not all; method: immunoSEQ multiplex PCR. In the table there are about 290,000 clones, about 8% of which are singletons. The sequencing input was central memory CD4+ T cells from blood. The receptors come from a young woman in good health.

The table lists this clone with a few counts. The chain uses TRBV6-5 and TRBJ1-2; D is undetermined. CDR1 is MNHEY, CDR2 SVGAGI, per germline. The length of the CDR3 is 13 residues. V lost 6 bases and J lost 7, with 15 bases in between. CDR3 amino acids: CASSLTTGIGYTF. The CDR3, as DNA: TGTGCCAGCAGCCTTACTACGGGTATTGGCTACACCTTC.

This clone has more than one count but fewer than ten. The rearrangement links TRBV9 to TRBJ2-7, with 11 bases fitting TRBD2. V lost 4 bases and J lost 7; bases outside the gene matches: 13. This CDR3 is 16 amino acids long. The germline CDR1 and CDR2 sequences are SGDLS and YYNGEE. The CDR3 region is CASSSRLAGKLGEQYF. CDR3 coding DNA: TGTGCCAGCAGCTCTCGACTAGCGGGAAAGCTAGGGGAGCAGTACTTC.

CDR3 protein: CASSLLGGYIQYF. The CDR3 DNA reads as TGTGCCAGCAGCTTATTAGGGGGGTACATTCAGTACTTC. J is TRBJ2-4 and V is TRBV7-9; D is perhaps TRBD1 or TRBD2 (6 bases each). The CDR3 is made up of 13 amino acids. The germline V and J ends were trimmed by 2 bases and 8 bases, with 10 bases remaining between them. Germline V gives CDR1 SEHNR, CDR2 FQNEAQ (reference sequence).

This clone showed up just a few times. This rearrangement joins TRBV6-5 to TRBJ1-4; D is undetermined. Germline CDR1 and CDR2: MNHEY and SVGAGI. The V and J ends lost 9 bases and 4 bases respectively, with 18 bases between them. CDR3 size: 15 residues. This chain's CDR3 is CASSLRRSINEKLFF. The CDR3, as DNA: TGTGCCAGTTCCCTCCGACGGAGCATTAATGAAAAACTGTTTTTT.

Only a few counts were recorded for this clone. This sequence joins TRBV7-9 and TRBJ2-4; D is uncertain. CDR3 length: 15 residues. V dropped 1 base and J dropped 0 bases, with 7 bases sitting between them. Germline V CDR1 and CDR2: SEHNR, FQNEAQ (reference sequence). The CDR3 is CASSLVQPAKNIQYF. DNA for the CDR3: TGTGCCAGCAGCTTAGTCCAACCAGCCAAAAACATTCAGTACTTC.

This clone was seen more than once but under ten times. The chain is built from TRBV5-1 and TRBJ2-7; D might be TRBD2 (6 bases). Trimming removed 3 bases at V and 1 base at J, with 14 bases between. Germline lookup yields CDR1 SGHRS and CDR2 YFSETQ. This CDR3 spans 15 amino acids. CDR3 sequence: CASSSGTAESYEQYV. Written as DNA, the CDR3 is TGCGCCAGCAGCTCGGGGACTGCCGAGTCCTACGAGCAGTACGTC.

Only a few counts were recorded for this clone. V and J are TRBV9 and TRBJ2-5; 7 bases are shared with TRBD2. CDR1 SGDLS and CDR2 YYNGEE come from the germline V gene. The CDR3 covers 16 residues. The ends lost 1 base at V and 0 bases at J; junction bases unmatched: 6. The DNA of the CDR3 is TGTGCCAGCAGCGTATCCGCTAGCGGCGACCAAGAGACCCAGTACTTC. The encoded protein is CASSVSASGDQETQYF.

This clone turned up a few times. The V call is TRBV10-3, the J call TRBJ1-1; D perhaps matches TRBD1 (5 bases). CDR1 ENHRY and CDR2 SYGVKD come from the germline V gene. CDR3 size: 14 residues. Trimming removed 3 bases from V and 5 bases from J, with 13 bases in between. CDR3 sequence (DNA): TGTGCCATCAGTGATGGGGGAGGTGGTACTGAAGCTTTCTTT. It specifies CAISDGGGGTEAFF.

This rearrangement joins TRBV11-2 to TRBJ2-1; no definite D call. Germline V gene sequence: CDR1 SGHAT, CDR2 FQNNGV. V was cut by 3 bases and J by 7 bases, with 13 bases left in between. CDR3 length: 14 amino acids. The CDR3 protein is CASSLASVLNEQFF. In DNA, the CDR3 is TGTGCCAGCAGCTTGGCCTCGGTGTTGAATGAGCAGTTCTTC.

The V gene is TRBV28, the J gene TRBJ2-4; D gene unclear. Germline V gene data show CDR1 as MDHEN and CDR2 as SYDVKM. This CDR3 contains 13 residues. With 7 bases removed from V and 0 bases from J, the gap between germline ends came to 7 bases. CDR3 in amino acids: CASMNLAKNIQYF. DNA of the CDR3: TGTGCCAGCATGAACCTAGCCAAAAACATTCAGTACTTC.

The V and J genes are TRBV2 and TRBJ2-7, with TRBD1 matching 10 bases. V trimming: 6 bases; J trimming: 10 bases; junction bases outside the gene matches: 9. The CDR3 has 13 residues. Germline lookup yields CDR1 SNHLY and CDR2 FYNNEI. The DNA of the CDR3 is TGTGCCAGCAGGGACAGGGGGTACCCTCTACAGTACTTC. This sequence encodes CASRDRGYPLQYF.

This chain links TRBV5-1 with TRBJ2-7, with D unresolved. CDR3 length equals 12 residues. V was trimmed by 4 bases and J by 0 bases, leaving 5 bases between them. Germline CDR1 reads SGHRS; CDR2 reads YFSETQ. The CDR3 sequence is CASSLLSYEQYF. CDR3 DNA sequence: TGCGCCAGCAGCCTTCTCTCCTACGAGCAGTACTTC.

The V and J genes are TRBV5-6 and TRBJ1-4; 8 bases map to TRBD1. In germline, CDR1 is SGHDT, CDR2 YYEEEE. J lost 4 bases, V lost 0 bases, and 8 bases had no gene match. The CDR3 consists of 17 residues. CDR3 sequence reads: CASSLGRTGRNNEKLFF. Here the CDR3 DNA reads TGTGCCAGCAGCTTGGGTCGGACAGGGCGAAATAATGAAAAACTGTTTTTT.

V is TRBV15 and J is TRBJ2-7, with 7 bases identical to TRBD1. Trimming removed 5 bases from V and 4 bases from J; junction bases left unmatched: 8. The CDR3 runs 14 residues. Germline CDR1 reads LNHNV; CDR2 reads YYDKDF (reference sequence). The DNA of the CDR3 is TGTGCCACCAGCGGAGCAGGGGGACAGTACGAGCAGTACTTC. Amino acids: CATSGAGGQYEQYF. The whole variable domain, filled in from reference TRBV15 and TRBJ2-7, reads DAMVIQNPRYQVTQFGKPVTLSCSQTLNHNVMYWYQQKSSQAPKLLFHYYDKDFNNEADTPDNFQSRRPNTSFCFLDIRSPGLGDTAMYLCATSGAGGQYEQYFGPGTRLTVT.

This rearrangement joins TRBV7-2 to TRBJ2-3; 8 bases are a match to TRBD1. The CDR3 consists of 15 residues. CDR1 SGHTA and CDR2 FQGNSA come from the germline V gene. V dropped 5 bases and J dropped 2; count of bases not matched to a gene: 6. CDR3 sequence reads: CASSPDRAATDTQYF. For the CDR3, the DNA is TGTGCCAGCAGCCCGGACAGGGCGGCCACAGATACGCAGTATTTT.

The CDR3 is CASSPPGQGAGANVLTF. The DNA for the CDR3 is TGTGCCAGCTCACCACCGGGACAGGGGGCAGGGGCCAACGTCCTGACTTTC. The rearrangement uses TRBV28 and TRBJ2-6; TRBD1 aligns across 12 bases. There are 17 residues in the CDR3. V lost 8 bases to trimming and J lost 4 bases; unmatched junction nucleotides: 9. The germline V gene has CDR1 MDHEN and CDR2 SYDVKM. Together with reference TRBV28 and TRBJ2-6, the CDR3 gives the full variable domain: DVKVTQSSRYLVKRTGEKVFLECVQDMDHENMFWYRQDPGLGLRLIYFSYDVKMKEKGDIPEGYSVSREKKERFSLILESASTNQTSMYLCASSPPGQGAGANVLTFGAGSRLTVL.

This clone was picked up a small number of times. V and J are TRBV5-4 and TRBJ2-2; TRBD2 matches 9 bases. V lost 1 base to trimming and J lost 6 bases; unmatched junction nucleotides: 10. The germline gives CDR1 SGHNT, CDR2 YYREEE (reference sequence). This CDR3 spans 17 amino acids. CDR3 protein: CASSLSILAGLAGELFF. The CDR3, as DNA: TGTGCCAGCAGCTTGTCGATTCTAGCGGGGTTGGCCGGGGAGCTGTTTTTT.

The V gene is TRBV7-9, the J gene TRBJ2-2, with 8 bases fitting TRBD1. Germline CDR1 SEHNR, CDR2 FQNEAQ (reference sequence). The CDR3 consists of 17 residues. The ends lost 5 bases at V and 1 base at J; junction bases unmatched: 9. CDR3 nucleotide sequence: TGTGCCAGCAGCCGTAAATCCGGGACAGGGAACACCGGGGAGCTGTTTTTT. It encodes CASSRKSGTGNTGELFF.

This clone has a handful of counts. CDR3 sequence (DNA): TGTGCCAGTAGGGTACAGGGAACCGGGGAGCTGTTTTTT. Translation: CASRVQGTGELFF. The chain joins TRBV19 to TRBJ2-2; tentative D call: TRBD1 (6 bases). The length of the CDR3 is 13 residues. The germline V and J ends were trimmed by 6 bases and 5 bases, with 10 bases remaining between them. Germline assignment: CDR1 LNHDA and CDR2 SQIVND (reference sequence).

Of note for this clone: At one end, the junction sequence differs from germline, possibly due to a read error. The CDR3 DNA follows: TGTGCCATCAGTGGCCCGGGACAGGGACCAGAGACCCAGTACTTC. It yields the protein CAISGPGQGPETQYF. The rearrangement joins TRBV6-6 to TRBJ2-5, with TRBD1 identical over 9 bases. This CDR3 contains 15 residues. Germline CDR1 reads MNHNY; CDR2 reads SVGAGI (reference sequence).

The CDR3 coding sequence is TGTGCCAGCAGCTGGGAAAACATTCAGTACTTC. The encoded protein is CASSWENIQYF. This sequence joins TRBV7-9 and TRBJ2-4, with D hard to call. The germline V gene encodes CDR1 SEHNR and CDR2 FQNEAQ (reference sequence). The V and J ends lost 4 bases and 5 bases respectively, with 3 bases between them. The CDR3 spans 11 residues.

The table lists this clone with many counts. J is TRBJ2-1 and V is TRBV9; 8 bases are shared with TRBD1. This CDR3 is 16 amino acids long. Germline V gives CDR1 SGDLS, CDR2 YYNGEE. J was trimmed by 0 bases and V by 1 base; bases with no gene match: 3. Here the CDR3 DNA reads TGTGCCAGCAGCGTACCTACAGGGGGCTCCTACAATGAGCAGTTCTTC. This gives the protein CASSVPTGGSYNEQFF. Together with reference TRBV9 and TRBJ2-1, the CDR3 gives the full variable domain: DSGVTQTPKHLITATGQRVTLRCSPRSGDLSVYWYQQSLDQGLQFLIQYYNGEERAKGNILERFSAQQFPDLHSELNLSSLELGDSALYFCASSVPTGGSYNEQFFGPGTRLTVL.

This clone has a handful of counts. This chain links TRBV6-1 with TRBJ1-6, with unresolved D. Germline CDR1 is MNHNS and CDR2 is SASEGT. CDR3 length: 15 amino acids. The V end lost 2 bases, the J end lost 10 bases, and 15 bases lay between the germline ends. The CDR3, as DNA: TGTGCCAGCAGTGAATTAGGGTCCGCAGACTCACCCCTCCACTTT. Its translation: CASSELGSADSPLHF.

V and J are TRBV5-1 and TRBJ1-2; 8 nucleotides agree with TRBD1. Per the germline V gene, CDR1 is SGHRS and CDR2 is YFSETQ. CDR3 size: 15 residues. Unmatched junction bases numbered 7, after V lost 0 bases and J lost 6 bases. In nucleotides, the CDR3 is TGCGCCAGCAGCTTGGCTGCAGGGGGCAGGAATGGCTACACCTTC. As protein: CASSLAAGGRNGYTF.

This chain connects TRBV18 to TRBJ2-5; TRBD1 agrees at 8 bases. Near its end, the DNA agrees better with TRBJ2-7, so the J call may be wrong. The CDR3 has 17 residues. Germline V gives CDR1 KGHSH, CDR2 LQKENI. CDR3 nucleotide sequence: TGTGCCAGCTCACCCAAATCAGGGGGCGATTCACTCTACGAGCAGTACTTC. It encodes CASSPKSGGDSLYEQYF.

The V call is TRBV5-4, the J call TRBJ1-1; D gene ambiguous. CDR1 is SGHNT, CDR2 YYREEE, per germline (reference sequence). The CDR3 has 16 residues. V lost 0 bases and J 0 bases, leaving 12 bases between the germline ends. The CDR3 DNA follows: TGTGCCAGCAGCTTGGTCGGCGAGCCTATGAACACTGAAGCTTTCTTT. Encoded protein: CASSLVGEPMNTEAFF.

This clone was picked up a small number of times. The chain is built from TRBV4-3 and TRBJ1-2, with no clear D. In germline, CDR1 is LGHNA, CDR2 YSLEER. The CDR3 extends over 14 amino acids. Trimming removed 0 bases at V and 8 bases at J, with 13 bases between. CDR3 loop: CASSQDPLARGYTF. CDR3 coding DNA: TGCGCCAGCAGCCAAGATCCCCTCGCTAGGGGCTACACCTTC.

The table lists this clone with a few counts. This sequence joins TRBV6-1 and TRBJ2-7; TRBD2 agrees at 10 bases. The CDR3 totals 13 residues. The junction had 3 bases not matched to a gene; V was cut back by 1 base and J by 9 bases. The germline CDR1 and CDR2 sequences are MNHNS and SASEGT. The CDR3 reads CASSEDEREGQYF. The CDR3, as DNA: TGTGCCAGCAGTGAAGATGAGCGGGAGGGGCAGTACTTC.

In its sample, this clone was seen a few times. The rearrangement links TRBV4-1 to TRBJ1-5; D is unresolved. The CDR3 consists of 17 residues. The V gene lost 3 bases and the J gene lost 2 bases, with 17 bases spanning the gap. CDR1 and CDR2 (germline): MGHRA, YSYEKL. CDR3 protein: CASSHVGTRSRNQPQHF. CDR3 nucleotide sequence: TGCGCCAGCAGCCACGTCGGTACCCGCTCCCGCAATCAGCCCCAGCATTTT.